This TCR beta chain was obtained from a study of T cells in Graves' hyperthyroidism and ophthalmopathy. Germline V gene data show CDR1 as SGHTA and CDR2 as FQGTGA. The CDR3 extends over 12 amino acids. The V end lost 3 bases, the J end lost 13 bases, and 14 bases lay between the germline ends. Those patients with uncontrolled infection, other autoimmune disease, pregnancy or lactation were excluded. PBMCs were derived from more than 8 ml fresh peripheral blood. Researchers amplified the TCR beta CDR3 regions from RNA transcripts. Primed by the HTBI set, a first-round RT-PCR was run on the TCR CDR3. TCRdb ran MiXCR on the multiplex PCR reads and lists one entry per CDR3 protein. The sample lists 600,000 to 750,000 distinct CDR3 sequences, roughly 17% seen once, with around 15% in the top ten. This clonotype was detected only a few times. Antigen: not known. Study results and limitations: Ophthalmopathy, as predicted by the model, came a median 6.5 months after the prediction. Most thyroid clonotypes expanded above 0.001 appeared in blood too.

The V and J genes are TRBV7-3 and TRBJ2-3; D might be TRBD2 (6 bases). Sequenced material: blood. This TCR was sampled from a man between 45 and 60 years old with Graves' hyperthyroidism. As DNA, the CDR3 is TGTGCCAGCAGCTTGGTCGGGGGTTTTAAGTATTTT. This translates into CASSLVGGFKYF.